These 20 T cell receptor beta chains came from one sample sequenced in a study of T cell repertoires in cytomegalovirus infection. TCRdb independently ran MiXCR on the reads; one entry per CDR3 protein. This table holds approximately 170,000 distinct CDR3 sequences, 13% to 15% found once. Sequencing was carried out using PBMCs. These receptors were obtained from a human donor in good health (CMV status not recorded). Some clones in this sample may be carry-over from other donors' samples.

This clonotype has ten or more counts. This chain uses TRBV28 with TRBJ2-5; TRBD2 matches at 10 bases. The V and J ends lost 6 bases and 2 bases, in that order; junction bases with no gene match: 3. The CDR3 loop spans 14 amino acids. Germline CDR1 reads MDHEN; CDR2 reads SYDVKM. The CDR3 DNA follows: TGTGCCAGCAGCCTGACTAGCGGGCAAGAGACCCAGTACTTC. Residues: CASSLTSGQETQYF. Supplemented by reference TRBV28 and TRBJ2-5, the full variable domain reads DVKVTQSSRYLVKRTGEKVFLECVQDMDHENMFWYRQDPGLGLRLIYFSYDVKMKEKGDIPEGYSVSREKKERFSLILESASTNQTSMYLCASSLTSGQETQYFGPGTRLLVL.

Ten or more counts support this clonotype. J is TRBJ1-1 and V is TRBV7-2, with D possibly being TRBD1 (5 bases). Trimming removed 5 bases at V and 4 bases at J, with 14 bases between. The length of the CDR3 is 14 residues. Germline V lookup: CDR1 SGHTA, CDR2 FQGNSA. In nucleotides, the CDR3 is TGTGCCAGCAGCCTCCCAGGGTTTGGCACTGAAGCTTTCTTT. Protein sequence: CASSLPGFGTEAFF. The full variable domain, rest sourced from reference TRBV7-2 and TRBJ1-1, is GAGVSQSPSNKVTEKGKDVELRCDPISGHTALYWYRQSLGQGLEFLIYFQGNSAPDKSGLPSDRFSAERTGGSVSTLTIQRTQQEDSAVYLCASSLPGFGTEAFFGQGTRLTVV.

This rearrangement joins TRBV7-4 to TRBJ2-1; 7 nucleotides line up with TRBD1. This CDR3 region has 14 residues. Looked up from germline, CDR1 is SGHVT and CDR2 is SQSDAQ. The V gene end was trimmed by 3 bases and the J gene end by 4 bases; junction bases not matched to a gene: 3. In DNA, the CDR3 is TGTGCCAGCAGCTTGGAACAGGGGTACAATGAGCAGTTCTTC. It encodes CASSLEQGYNEQFF.

This clonotype has more than one count but fewer than ten. The rearrangement links TRBV7-9 to TRBJ2-3; D is perhaps TRBD1 or TRBD2 (5 bases each). This CDR3 has 12 amino acids. The V gene's germline CDR1 is SEHNR and CDR2 FQNEAQ (reference sequence). V lost 10 bases, J lost 1 base, and 9 bases lay in between. The CDR3 DNA is TGTGCCACCCGGGACGGCACAGATACGCAGTATTTT. Translated, it gives CATRDGTDTQYF. Looking up the rest from reference TRBV7-9 and TRBJ2-3 gives the full variable domain: DTGVSQNPRHKITKRGQNVTFRCDPISEHNRLYWYRQTLGQGPEFLTYFQNEAQLEKSRLLSDRFSAERPKGSFSTLEIQRTEQGDSAMYLCATRDGTDTQYFGPGTRLTVL.

Ten or more counts support this clonotype. This chain links TRBV6-5 with TRBJ1-1, with 8 bases that match TRBD1. J was trimmed by 2 bases and V by 0 bases; bases with no gene match: 5. This CDR3 has 16 residues. Germline loops: CDR1 MNHEY, CDR2 SVGAGI. CDR3 DNA sequence: TGTGCCAGCAGTTACTCGGGCAGGGGGCTTAACACTGAAGCTTTCTTT. Encoded protein: CASSYSGRGLNTEAFF.

This sequence joins TRBV28 and TRBJ2-5, with a possible D match to TRBD1 (5 bases). The CDR3 has 13 amino acids. Germline-derived CDR1 and CDR2 are MDHEN and SYDVKM. Trimming took off 5 bases at V and 4 bases at J, with 11 bases between the two ends. CDR3 sequence (DNA): TGTGCCAGCAGTCCCCCTAGGGGAGAGACCCAGTACTTC. It translates to CASSPPRGETQYF.

In its sample, this clonotype was seen many times. The CDR3 region is CASSAKTAAWTELEQFF. CDR3 sequence (DNA): TGCGCCAGCAGCGCCAAAACTGCGGCGTGGACAGAGTTGGAGCAGTTCTTC. The rearrangement links TRBV5-1 to TRBJ2-1, with a possible D match to TRBD1 (6 bases). This CDR3 has 17 amino acids. Per the germline V gene, CDR1 is SGHRS and CDR2 is YFSETQ. Trimming removed 4 bases from V and 10 bases from J, with 27 bases in between.

This clonotype has only a few counts. The V and J genes are TRBV5-1 and TRBJ1-2; a weak D match, TRBD1 (6 bases). The V and J ends lost 4 bases and 4 bases respectively, with 17 bases between them. Germline V gene data show CDR1 as SGHRS and CDR2 as YFSETQ. CDR3 length: 15 amino acids. The CDR3 DNA is TGCGCCAGCAGCATTACTCCAGGGGACGTCTATGGCTACACCTTC. It codes for CASSITPGDVYGYTF.

The table lists this clonotype with a few counts. The chain carries TRBV7-9 and TRBJ2-7, with TRBD2 matching 7 bases. The germline gives CDR1 SEHNR, CDR2 FQNEAQ (reference sequence). The CDR3 covers 14 residues. With 1 base clipped from V and 7 bases from J, the junction kept 7 bases outside the gene matches. The CDR3 region is CASSLEAGMDEQYF. The CDR3 nucleotides read TGTGCCAGCAGCTTAGAAGCGGGAATGGATGAGCAGTACTTC. The full variable domain, completed using reference TRBV7-9 and TRBJ2-7, is DTGVSQNPRHKITKRGQNVTFRCDPISEHNRLYWYRQTLGQGPEFLTYFQNEAQLEKSRLLSDRFSAERPKGSFSTLEIQRTEQGDSAMYLCASSLEAGMDEQYFGPGTRLTVT.

This clonotype was detected ten times or more. The rearrangement joins TRBV7-2 to TRBJ1-1; D remains ambiguous. Between the trimmed V and J ends, which lost 3 bases and 5 bases, there was a span of 4 bases. Germline values: CDR1 SGHTA, CDR2 FQGNSA. CDR3 length: 11 amino acids. CDR3 nucleotide sequence: TGTGCCAGCAGCTTCCGAACTGAAGCTTTCTTT. Its translation: CASSFRTEAFF. Variable domain in full (rest from reference TRBV7-2 and TRBJ1-1): GAGVSQSPSNKVTEKGKDVELRCDPISGHTALYWYRQSLGQGLEFLIYFQGNSAPDKSGLPSDRFSAERTGGSVSTLTIQRTQQEDSAVYLCASSFRTEAFFGQGTRLTVV.

Ten or more counts support this clonotype. The junction differs from germline at one of its ends, possibly a read error. The CDR3 loop is CASSVAGGLHNEQFF. The CDR3 region has the DNA TGTGCCAGCAGTGTAGCGGGGGGGCTCCACAATGAGCAGTTCTTC. This chain joins TRBV12-3 or TRBV12-4 and TRBJ2-1; 11 positions match TRBD2. This CDR3 has 15 residues.

The chain carries TRBV28 and TRBJ1-2; 11 nucleotides line up with TRBD1. V dropped 10 bases and J dropped 0; count of bases not matched to a gene: 4. Germline-derived CDR1 and CDR2 are MDHEN and SYDVKM. CDR3 size: 14 residues. The CDR3, as DNA: TGTGCCACTTGGGACAGGGGGACTAACTATGGCTACACCTTC. It translates to CATWDRGTNYGYTF.

This clonotype was detected many times. This sequence joins TRBV12-3 or TRBV12-4 and TRBJ1-1; D is ambiguous. Deletions cut 1 base from V and 4 bases from J, with 13 bases between. This CDR3 comprises 15 residues. CDR3 DNA sequence: TGTGCCAGCAGTTTAGTTGGGTCGTCCGGCACTGAAGCTTTCTTT. This codes for CASSLVGSSGTEAFF.

This clonotype was observed a handful of times. This chain links TRBV2 with TRBJ1-5; no clear D. Deletions cut 7 bases from V and 0 bases from J, with 13 bases between. CDR3 size: 15 residues. Germline V lookup: CDR1 SNHLY, CDR2 FYNNEI. The CDR3 sequence: CASTPGPYSNQPQHF. In DNA, the CDR3 is TGTGCCAGCACCCCCGGGCCTTATAGCAATCAGCCCCAGCATTTT.

This chain uses TRBV18 with TRBJ2-7; 10 bases map to TRBD1. V lost 3 bases to trimming and J lost 6 bases; unmatched junction nucleotides: 5. The length of the CDR3 is 14 residues. The germline V gene has CDR1 KGHSH and CDR2 LQKENI. The CDR3 is CASSPPGTGVEQYF. In nucleotides, the CDR3 is TGTGCCAGCTCACCCCCCGGGACAGGGGTCGAGCAGTACTTC.

This clonotype has a handful of counts. This chain links TRBV6-1 with TRBJ1-2; TRBD1 agrees at 11 bases. Per the germline V gene, CDR1 is MNHNS and CDR2 is SASEGT. This CDR3 comprises 16 residues. J gave up 6 bases and V 5 bases, and 11 bases lay outside the gene matches. The CDR3 coding sequence is TGTGCCAGCAGTTCCCTTTGGACAGGGGGCGCGGATGGCTACACCTTC. Translating it yields CASSSLWTGGADGYTF.

The table lists this clonotype with many counts. V is TRBV30 and J is TRBJ2-1; unclear D gene. The CDR3 has 12 residues. V was clipped by 7 bases and J by 5 bases, with 12 bases between them. Looked up from germline, CDR1 is GTSNPN and CDR2 is SVGIG (reference sequence). The CDR3 DNA is TGTGCCTTTGACATTATCAACAATGAGCAGTTCTTC. Protein product: CAFDIINNEQFF.

The table lists this clonotype with a few counts. The CDR3 bases are TGTGCCAGCAGGAGCCCCCGAGGCTACGAGCAGTACTTC. This gives the protein CASRSPRGYEQYF. V usage is TRBV28 and J usage is TRBJ2-7; the D is unclear. Germline V gene sequence: CDR1 MDHEN, CDR2 SYDVKM. The CDR3 spans 13 residues. With 6 bases removed from V and 3 bases from J, the gap between germline ends came to 12 bases.

This clonotype has a count of ten or more. This chain uses TRBV7-2 with TRBJ1-1; a possible D gene is TRBD1 (5 bases). Germline V gene lookup returns CDR1 SGHTA and CDR2 FQGNSA. The CDR3 is made up of 14 amino acids. V was clipped by 7 bases and J by 3 bases, with 15 bases between them. CDR3 protein: CASKFQGGDTEAFF. CDR3 sequence (DNA): TGTGCCAGCAAATTTCAGGGAGGCGACACTGAAGCTTTCTTT.

The chain links TRBV28 to TRBJ2-7; 10 bases align to TRBD1. After removal of 5 bases from V and 3 bases from J, the junction contained 7 bases not matched to a gene. The germline V gene has CDR1 MDHEN and CDR2 SYDVKM. This CDR3 is built from 15 residues. The CDR3 DNA follows: TGTGCCAGCAGTCCCTCCCGGGACAGGGGCTACGAGCAGTACTTC. This translates into CASSPSRDRGYEQYF.